This TCR beta chain was recorded in a study of shared clonotypes between healthy human individuals. As concerns this clone: Its specificity is not known.

The V gene's germline CDR1 is SGDLS and CDR2 YYNGEE. The CDR3 runs to 15 residues. Deletions cut 0 bases from V and 4 bases from J, with 10 bases between. Study-level findings and limits: Around 5.3% of naive CD4 clonotypes were shared across a handful of donors. Larger richness was generally estimated for naive than memory subsets.

Assay: immunoSEQ multiplex PCR; the TCRdb copy retains only in-frame clones and omits some. The sample has 300,000 to 350,000 clones, about 73% seen once; the top ten hold 8% to 13%. This sequence joins TRBV9 and TRBJ2-2; D is possibly TRBD2 (6 bases). The sample consisted of memory CD4+ T cells sorted from blood. Subset indicated: CD45RA-negative fraction. The sequence came from a man younger than 45 in good health. In DNA form, the CDR3 reads TGTGCCAGCAGCGTAGCTCCCGGGAGCACCGGGGAGCTGTTTTTT. It specifies CASSVAPGSTGELFF.